This T cell receptor beta chain was sequenced for a study of beta chain features in type 1 diabetes. Study-level findings and limits: For Type 1 diabetes patients, all four CD4+ subsets carried TCRB CDR3s that were moderately but significantly shorter.

A remark on this clone: As yet, its antigen is unknown.

CDR1 is SGHRS, CDR2 YFSETQ, per germline. Deletions cut 0 bases from V and 11 bases from J, with 12 bases between. The length of the CDR3 is 14 residues. Sorting with CD45RO/CCR7/CD25/CD127/CD95/CD27 yielded naive, central memory, regulatory and stem-like memory CD4+ cells. Of the isolated RNA, all was reverse transcribed, and so the sequenced material was expressed TCRB transcripts. Produced via immunoSEQ multiplex PCR; TCRdb's table is partial and in-frame only. The table records about 160,000 clones, just over 8% of them present only once. The sequenced sample consisted of central memory CD4+ T cells from blood. The TCR originated in a woman between 18 and 29 years old with type 1 diabetes. The chain uses TRBV5-1 and TRBJ1-6; possibly TRBD1 for D (5 bases). The CDR3 region is CASSLAGLRTPLHF. As DNA, the CDR3 is TGCGCCAGCAGCTTGGCGGGACTCAGGACACCCCTCCACTTT. The entire variable domain, with the rest obtained from reference TRBV5-1 and TRBJ1-6, is as follows: KAGVTQTPRYLIKTRGQQVTLSCSPISGHRSVSWYQQTPGQGLQFLFEYFSETQRNKGNFPGRFSGRQFSNSRSEMNVSTLELGDSALYLCASSLAGLRTPLHFGNGTRLTVT.